Shown below are 15 T cell receptor beta chains from a single sample sequenced in a study of OX40 agonist ivuxolimab in advanced cancers. Here immunoSEQ multiplex PCR was the method, and the copy in TCRdb shows in-frame clones only, minus some. Among about 60,000 clones listed, around nine tenths were seen once. The sample consisted of CD4+ or CD8+ T cells sorted from blood, taken in a trial of the OX40 agonist ivuxolimab. The receptors shown here come from an adult with an advanced solid tumor such as melanoma, head and neck, liver or kidney cancer.

This clone has only a few counts. The rearrangement links TRBV29-1 to TRBJ1-1; D gene ambiguous. V was shortened by 7 bases and J by 1 base, with 7 bases between the two germline ends. Germline CDR1 is SQVTM and CDR2 is ANQGSEA. CDR3 length equals 11 residues. Written as DNA, the CDR3 is TGCAGCGCTAGTGAGAACACTGAAGCTTTCTTT. Its protein product is CSASENTEAFF. Filled out from reference TRBV29-1 and TRBJ1-1, the complete variable domain reads SAVISQKPSRDICQRGTSLTIQCQVDSQVTMMFWYRQQPGQSLTLIATANQGSEATYESGFVIDKFPISRPNLTFSTLTVSNMSPEDSSIYLCSASENTEAFFGQGTRLTVV.

This clone was seen a single time. J is TRBJ1-4 and V is TRBV6-5; a possible D gene is TRBD1 (5 bases). V shed 2 bases and J shed 0 bases, with 7 bases lying between them. Per germline, CDR1 MNHEY and CDR2 SVGAGI. The CDR3 consists of 15 residues. The CDR3 nucleotides read TGTGCCAGCAGTTACGTGGGGGCAACTAATGAAAAACTGTTTTTT. It codes for CASSYVGATNEKLFF.

The chain links TRBV7-9 to TRBJ2-1; D gene unclear. The CDR3 totals 17 residues. The V end lost 2 bases, the J end lost 2 bases, and 16 bases lay between the germline ends. Germline V gene sequence: CDR1 SEHNR, CDR2 FQNEAQ (reference sequence). For the CDR3, the DNA is TGTGCCAGCAGCTTATATCCATTGAGAAACACCTACAATGAGCAGTTCTTC. The encoded protein is CASSLYPLRNTYNEQFF.

The count of this clone is one. V is TRBV7-2 and J is TRBJ2-1, with D uncertain. V was clipped by 1 base and J by 5 bases, with 9 bases between them. The CDR3 runs to 14 residues. Looked up from germline, CDR1 is SGHTA and CDR2 is FQGNSA. This chain's CDR3 is CASSLEGRNNEQFF. The CDR3, as DNA: TGTGCCAGCAGCTTAGAGGGCAGGAACAATGAGCAGTTCTTC.

The chain combines TRBV30 with TRBJ2-7, with D perhaps TRBD2 (5 bases). Germline V gives CDR1 GTSNPN, CDR2 SVGIG (reference sequence). The CDR3 has 14 amino acids. The germline V and J ends were trimmed by 1 base and 4 bases, with 14 bases remaining between them. CDR3 bases: TGTGCCTGGAGTGATAGGGCGGGCCGGTACGAGCAGTACTTC. It specifies CAWSDRAGRYEQYF.

V is TRBV20-1 and J is TRBJ1-2; D not resolved. V was pared by 6 bases and J by 1 base, with 6 bases between. Germline-derived CDR1 and CDR2 are DFQATT and SNEGSKA (reference sequence). The CDR3 sequence is 11 residues long. The CDR3 DNA is TGCAGTGCCAGGCGTAACTATGGCTACACCTTC. Translating it yields CSARRNYGYTF.

This rearrangement joins TRBV19 to TRBJ2-1, with D perhaps TRBD2 (5 bases). V was cut by 0 bases and J by 0 bases, with 21 bases left in between. CDR1 is LNHDA, CDR2 SQIVND, per germline (reference sequence). CDR3 length: 20 residues. The chain's CDR3 is CASSIDRASGRSFSYNEQFF. In DNA form, the CDR3 reads TGTGCCAGTAGTATAGATCGAGCAAGCGGTAGATCCTTCTCCTACAATGAGCAGTTCTTC.

V gene TRBV29-1 combines with J gene TRBJ2-2; D is undetermined. This CDR3 contains 13 residues. Per the germline V gene, CDR1 is SQVTM and CDR2 is ANQGSEA. V was clipped by 4 bases and J by 6 bases, with 12 bases between them. The CDR3 region has the DNA TGCAGCGTTGGACGGAGTAGAGCCGGGGAGCTGTTTTTT. Encoded protein: CSVGRSRAGELFF.

The chain is built from TRBV11-2 and TRBJ2-1, with 10 bases lining up with TRBD2. V lost 2 bases to trimming and J lost 10 bases; unmatched junction nucleotides: 5. The CDR3 length is 14 residues. CDR1 and CDR2 (germline): SGHAT, FQNNGV. The CDR3 loop reads CASSLSGRASEQFF. The CDR3 nucleotides are TGTGCCAGCAGCTTAAGCGGGAGGGCCTCGGAGCAGTTCTTC.

This chain uses TRBV6-6 with TRBJ1-5, with TRBD1 matching 7 bases. V lost 7 bases, J lost 0 bases, and 3 bases stayed unmatched. CDR1 and CDR2 (germline): MNHNY, SVGAGI (reference sequence). This CDR3 contains 14 residues. The CDR3 loop reads CASIRDSSNQPQHF. CDR3 DNA: TGTGCCAGCATCCGGGACAGTAGCAATCAGCCCCAGCATTTT.

The chain uses TRBV7-2 and TRBJ1-1; D is unclear. Between the trimmed V and J ends, which lost 1 base and 3 bases, there was a span of 12 bases. In germline, CDR1 is SGHTA, CDR2 FQGNSA. The CDR3 extends over 15 amino acids. The CDR3 reads CASSLVGSLYTEAFF. CDR3 bases: TGTGCCAGCAGCTTAGTGGGCAGCTTATACACTGAAGCTTTCTTT.

This chain joins TRBV29-1 and TRBJ1-1, with a possible D match to TRBD1 (5 bases). With 6 bases removed from V and 4 bases from J, the gap between germline ends came to 27 bases. This CDR3 is built from 17 residues. CDR1 SQVTM and CDR2 ANQGSEA come from the germline V gene. The CDR3 sequence: CSVYPRWDYINPTEAFF. The DNA of the CDR3 is TGCAGCGTCTACCCCCGGTGGGACTACATAAACCCCACTGAAGCTTTCTTT.

The chain joins TRBV5-1 to TRBJ2-1; D remains unclear. CDR3 length: 15 residues. V was pared by 0 bases and J by 3 bases, with 10 bases between. CDR1 SGHRS and CDR2 YFSETQ come from the germline V gene. In DNA, the CDR3 is TGCGCCAGCAGCTTGGAGGGTGCGCTCTACAATGAGCAGTTCTTC. Amino acids: CASSLEGALYNEQFF.

The chain employs TRBV28 and TRBJ2-7; no clear D gene. Germline loops: CDR1 MDHEN, CDR2 SYDVKM. With 3 bases removed from V and 5 bases from J, the gap between germline ends came to 11 bases. The CDR3 is made up of 13 amino acids. In nucleotides, the CDR3 is TGTGCCAGCAGTTTTTCAAATAAGGACGAGCAGTACTTC. Translating gives CASSFSNKDEQYF.

The chain links TRBV7-8 to TRBJ1-2, with D unresolved. The CDR3 totals 15 residues. CDR1 SGHVS and CDR2 FQNEAQ come from the germline V gene. Trimming left V 4 bases short and J 8 bases short, with 20 bases between. The CDR3 DNA is TGTGCCAGCAGCTCGCCCCGAACAATCCGGTCGGGCTACACCTTC. Translated, it gives CASSSPRTIRSGYTF.